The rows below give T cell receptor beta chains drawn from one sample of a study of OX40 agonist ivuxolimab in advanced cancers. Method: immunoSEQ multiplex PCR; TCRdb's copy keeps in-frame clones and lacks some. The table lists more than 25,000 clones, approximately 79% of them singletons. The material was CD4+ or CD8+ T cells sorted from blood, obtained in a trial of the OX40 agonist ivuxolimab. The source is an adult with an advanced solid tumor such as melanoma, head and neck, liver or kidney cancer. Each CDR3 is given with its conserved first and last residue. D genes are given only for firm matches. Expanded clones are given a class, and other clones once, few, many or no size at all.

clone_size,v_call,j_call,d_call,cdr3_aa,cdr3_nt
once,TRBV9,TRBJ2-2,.,CASSPEPSWRTGELFF,TGTGCCAGCAGCCCCGAACCTAGCTGGAGGACCGGGGAGCTGTTTTTT
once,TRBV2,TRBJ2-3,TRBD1,CASITGGSADTQYF,TGTGCCAGCATAACAGGGGGCTCGGCAGATACGCAGTATTTT
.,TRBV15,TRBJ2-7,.,CATSGNRDSVYEQYF,TGTGCCACCAGCGGCAACCGGGACTCTGTCTACGAGCAGTACTTC
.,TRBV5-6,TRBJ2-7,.,CASSLGDGLAQYF,TGTGCCAGCAGCTTGGGGGACGGCCTCGCGCAGTACTTC
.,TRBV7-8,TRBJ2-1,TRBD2,CASLQRGDDNEQFF,TGTGCCAGTCTACAGCGGGGGGATGACAATGAGCAGTTCTTC
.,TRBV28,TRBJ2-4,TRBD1,CASSLSDRGREYMIAKNIQYF,TGTGCCAGCAGTCTATCGGACAGGGGACGGGAGTATATGATAGCCAAAAACATTCAGTACTTC
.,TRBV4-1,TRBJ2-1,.,CASSQYPAGHNEQFF,TGCGCCAGCAGCCAATACCCGGCAGGACATAATGAGCAGTTCTTC
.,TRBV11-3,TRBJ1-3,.,CASSSNTIYF,TGTGCCAGCAGCTCGAACACCATATATTTT
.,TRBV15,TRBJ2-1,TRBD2,CATSEIAGNEQFF,TGTGCCACCAGCGAGATAGCGGGCAATGAGCAGTTCTTC
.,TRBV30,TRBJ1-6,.,CAWSAGLINSPLHF,TGTGCCTGGAGTGCGGGACTGATTAATTCACCCCTCCACTTT
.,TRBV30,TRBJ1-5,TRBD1,CAWSTGQGGQPQHF,TGTGCCTGGAGTACGGGACAGGGGGGTCAGCCCCAGCATTTT
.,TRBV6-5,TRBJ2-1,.,CASRGHNYNEQFF,TGTGCCAGCAGGGGACATAACTACAATGAGCAGTTCTTC
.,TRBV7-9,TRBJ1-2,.,CASSAVEIIYGYTF,TGTGCCAGCAGCGCGGTTGAGATAATCTATGGCTACACCTTC
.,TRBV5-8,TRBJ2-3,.,CASSPSPATVQTTDTQYF,TGTGCCAGCAGCCCCTCCCCGGCGACAGTGCAGACCACAGATACGCAGTATTTT
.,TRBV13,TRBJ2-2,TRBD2,CASSPTQGGLASWAGELFF,TGTGCCAGCAGCCCTACCCAGGGGGGACTAGCTTCGTGGGCCGGGGAGCTGTTTTTT
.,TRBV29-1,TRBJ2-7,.,CSVKIEPSYEQYF,TGCAGCGTTAAGATCGAACCCTCCTACGAGCAGTACTTC